These T cell receptor beta chains were read from a single sample in a study of T-cell memory formation after mild COVID-19. MiXCR, run by TCRdb on the 5' RACE reads, gives a single entry per CDR3 protein. The sample lists hundreds of thousands of distinct CDR3 sequences; 15% to 20% were seen once. The source material was PBMCs or a T cell subset sorted from them (not recorded which). The source is a man in his late teens or twenties who had mild COVID-19 (a few samples of this study predate the infection). Cell type and time point are not known. CDR3s include the opening cysteine and the closing phenylalanine or tryptophan. A D gene is named only where the DNA matches it firmly. The size of a clone is reported for some rows only, either as once, few or many, or as a class for expanded clones.

j_call d_call clone_size v_call cdr3_nt cdr3_aa
TRBJ2-3 TRBD1 - TRBV29-1 TGCAGCGTTGGAGCAGGGGGCTATCTCGGCCGGGCAGATACGCAGTATTTT CSVGAGGYLGRADTQYF
TRBJ2-7 TRBD2 few TRBV20-1 TGCAGTGCTCCGATATCGGCTAGCGGATTCTACGAGCAGTACTTC CSAPISASGFYEQYF
TRBJ2-2 - many TRBV12-3/TRBV12-4 TGTGCCAGCAAAGAGTCCGGGGGAACCAACACCGGCGAGCTGTTTTTT CASKESGGTNTGELFF
TRBJ1-1 TRBD1 - TRBV6-1 TGTGCCAGCAGTCCCGACAGGGGTGTAGGTAGGGACACTGAAGCTTTCTTT CASSPDRGVGRDTEAFF
TRBJ2-7 - few TRBV6-6 TGTGCCAGCAGTTACGAGCCGGGATACGAGCAGTACTTC CASSYEPGYEQYF
TRBJ2-6 - few TRBV12-3/TRBV12-4 TGTGCCAGCAGCCCGTATTCTGGGGCCAACGTCCTGACTTTC CASSPYSGANVLTF
TRBJ2-7 TRBD2 few TRBV6-2/TRBV6-3 TGTGCCAGCAGTTACCGTGCAGCGGGGGGCTACTACGAGCAGTACTTC CASSYRAAGGYYEQYF
TRBJ1-5 TRBD1 - TRBV5-1 TGCGCCAGCAGCGCCGGGACAGGGGACGGTCAGCCCCAGCATTTT CASSAGTGDGQPQHF
TRBJ2-1 - few TRBV6-5 TGTGCCAGCAGCGGAGGGCAAAGCTCCTACAATGAGCAGTTCTTC CASSGGQSSYNEQFF
TRBJ1-6 - few TRBV12-3/TRBV12-4 TGTGCCAGCGGGGTTTATAATTCACCCCTCCACTTT CASGVYNSPLHF
TRBJ1-1 - few TRBV2 TGTGCCAGCTTAAAACAGGAGAACACTGAAGCTTTCTTT CASLKQENTEAFF
TRBJ1-4 - - TRBV12-3/TRBV12-4 TGTGCCAGCAGCCGAGCAGCAACTAATGAAAAACTGTTTTTT CASSRAATNEKLFF
TRBJ2-3 TRBD2 - TRBV12-3/TRBV12-4 TGTGCCAGCGGGGTAGCGGGGGAGTTAGATACGCAGTATTTT CASGVAGELDTQYF